Presented here are 17 T cell receptor beta chains from one specimen sequenced in a study of graft-versus-host responses after intestinal transplantation. The protocol was immunoSEQ multiplex PCR, while the TCRdb copy is restricted to in-frame clones and leaves out a portion. The sample has some 87,000 clones, approximately 92% seen once. These receptors lack a known antigen. This specimen was unstimulated CD4+ T cells sorted from spleen or lymph node cells, taken before intestinal transplant. These receptor sequences come from a human donor who received an intestinal transplant.

The chain carries TRBV19 and TRBJ1-5; 9 nucleotides line up with TRBD1. This CDR3 has 16 residues. V shed 5 bases, J shed 9 bases, and the junction held 14 bases outside the gene matches. The germline CDR1 and CDR2 sequences are LNHDA and SQIVND (reference sequence). CDR3 in amino acids: CASSALTGQGLGPQHF. The CDR3, as DNA: TGTGCCAGTAGTGCCCTTACGGGACAGGGCCTGGGGCCCCAGCATTTT.

The V and J genes are TRBV19 and TRBJ1-1; no clear D. Germline values: CDR1 LNHDA, CDR2 SQIVND (reference sequence). Trimming stripped 1 base from V and 2 bases from J, with 11 bases between. The CDR3 has 15 residues. The CDR3, as DNA: TGTGCCAGTAGTATAGGAGGGCAGCGCAACACTGAAGCTTTCTTT. It codes for CASSIGGQRNTEAFF.

This clone was recorded only once. The V and J genes are TRBV7-3 and TRBJ2-2; a possible D gene is TRBD2 (5 bases). The CDR3 sequence is 13 residues long. The germline CDR1 and CDR2 sequences are SGHTA and FQGTGA. The V gene lost 5 bases and the J gene lost 5 bases, with 9 bases spanning the gap. In DNA form, the CDR3 reads TGTGCCAGCAGCGCTACTAGAACCGGGGAGCTGTTTTTT. This gives the protein CASSATRTGELFF.

V gene TRBV11-2 combines with J gene TRBJ2-1, with D perhaps TRBD1 (5 bases). The CDR3 extends over 16 amino acids. V was shortened by 5 bases and J by 2 bases, with 16 bases between the two germline ends. CDR1 and CDR2 (germline): SGHAT, FQNNGV. CDR3 sequence (DNA): TGTGCCAGCAGCGCCCGCAGGGAACTTCCCTACAATGAGCAGTTCTTC. Its translation: CASSARRELPYNEQFF.

This clone was recorded once. The chain couples TRBV23-1 to TRBJ2-5; no firm D call. TRBV23-1 is filed as an ORF, its function uncertain. The V gene lost 0 bases and the J gene lost 1 base, with 21 bases spanning the gap. The CDR3 contains 19 residues. The CDR3 spells CASSQSNILSQAFQETQYF. CDR3 in DNA: TGCGCCAGCAGTCAATCCAATATTTTAAGCCAGGCGTTCCAAGAGACCCAGTACTTC.

As for this clone: The same CDR3 also results from other DNA sequences found in this sample. The rearrangement links TRBV6-1 to TRBJ2-1, with D perhaps TRBD2 (7 bases). With 4 bases removed from V and 9 bases from J, the gap between germline ends came to 19 bases. Germline CDR1 reads MNHNS; CDR2 reads SASEGT. The CDR3 is 15 amino acids. The CDR3 DNA reads TGTGCCAGCAGTGGAAGGGGACAAACGGGAGGTGAGCAGTTCTTC. This encodes CASSGRGQTGGEQFF.

V and J are TRBV27 and TRBJ2-5, with D perhaps TRBD2 (5 bases). There are 13 residues in the CDR3. CDR1 MNHEY and CDR2 SMNVEV come from the germline V gene (reference sequence). V shed 3 bases and J shed 4 bases, with 9 bases lying between them. The CDR3 DNA reads as TGTGCCAGCAGTTTCCGGGATCGAGAGACCCAGTACTTC. This codes for CASSFRDRETQYF.

The rearrangement uses TRBV27 and TRBJ1-5; 9 nucleotides agree with TRBD1. The CDR3 sequence is 18 residues long. The junction had 15 bases not matched to a gene; V was cut back by 4 bases and J by 5 bases. Germline CDR1 reads MNHEY; CDR2 reads SMNVEV (reference sequence). The CDR3 nucleotides are TGTGCCAGCAGTTCCTTGATGAAGGGGACAGGGCGCCATCAGCCCCAGCATTTT. Amino acids: CASSSLMKGTGRHQPQHF.

The chain recombines TRBV19 with TRBJ1-1; D remains unclear. CDR3 size: 15 residues. V was shortened by 1 base and J by 1 base, with 10 bases between the two germline ends. Germline CDR1 LNHDA, CDR2 SQIVND (reference sequence). In nucleotides, the CDR3 is TGTGCCAGTAGTATAGGGATCGGAGGGAACACTGAAGCTTTCTTT. This translates into CASSIGIGGNTEAFF.

The chain uses TRBV20-1 and TRBJ1-1; unclear D gene. Trimming removed 8 bases at V and 2 bases at J, with 9 bases between. The germline gives CDR1 DFQATT, CDR2 SNEGSKA (reference sequence). CDR3 size: 11 residues. CDR3 DNA: TGCAGTCCGAGGAGAAACACTGAAGCTTTCTTT. Protein: CSPRRNTEAFF.

V usage is TRBV5-1 and J usage is TRBJ1-4, with 8 bases matching TRBD1. CDR3 size: 13 residues. J lost 5 bases, V lost 3 bases, and 0 bases had no gene match. Germline V CDR1 and CDR2: SGHRS, YFSETQ. This CDR3 reads CASSWDRNEKLFF. DNA for the CDR3: TGCGCCAGCAGCTGGGACAGGAATGAAAAACTGTTTTTT.

The rearrangement links TRBV19 to TRBJ1-1; 9 bases fit TRBD1. In germline, CDR1 is LNHDA, CDR2 SQIVND (reference sequence). The CDR3 length is 16 residues. Trimming removed 1 base from V and 3 bases from J; junction bases left unmatched: 6. CDR3 coding DNA: TGTGCCAGTAGTATAGTCTCCGGGACAGGGCACACTGAAGCTTTCTTT. Translated, it gives CASSIVSGTGHTEAFF.

As concerns this clone: The DNA is left out, because the CDR3 cannot be placed on it with certainty; the CDR3 is given as TCRdb lists it. This chain joins TRBV21-1 and TRBJ2-7; the D call of TRBD1 is as the table states it, not checked on the DNA. TRBV21-1 is recorded as a pseudogene. The CDR3 spans 17 amino acids, including both terminal residues. CDR3 protein: CASSKEFGQGIWYEQYF.

On this clone itself: The junction and the germline gene differ at one end; a read error may be behind it. The V call is TRBV6-5, the J call TRBJ2-7; the D gene is possibly TRBD1 (6 bases). The CDR3 runs 15 residues. Germline V lookup: CDR1 MNHEY, CDR2 SVGAGI. The CDR3 DNA reads TGTGCCAGCAGCTACTCGACAGGTAGCTCCTACGAGCAGTACTTC. Amino acids: CASSYSTGSSYEQYF.

V and J are TRBV28 and TRBJ2-5; tentative D call: TRBD2 (7 bases). Germline values: CDR1 MDHEN, CDR2 SYDVKM. The CDR3 runs 18 residues. V was trimmed by 8 bases and J by 4 bases, leaving 29 bases between them. DNA for the CDR3: TGTGCCAGCCAGGCCTTGGGGGCGGGAGTTACGGGGTTAGAGACCCAGTACTTC. Translation: CASQALGAGVTGLETQYF.

This chain links TRBV7-7 with TRBJ2-5; 10 nucleotides line up with TRBD2. Germline lookup yields CDR1 SSHAT and CDR2 FNYEAQ (reference sequence). The CDR3 consists of 18 residues. Germline trimming cut 5 bases from V and 2 bases from J; bases unmatched to any gene: 14. CDR3 nucleotides: TGTGCCAGCAGCCCCCGCCGGGAGCGGGAGGGGCCTCAAGAGACCCAGTACTTC. It encodes CASSPRREREGPQETQYF.

V gene TRBV2 combines with J gene TRBJ2-1; D possibly corresponds to TRBD2 (5 bases). Trimming cost V 7 bases and J 0 bases, with 7 bases left between them. Germline CDR1 is SNHLY and CDR2 is FYNNEI. CDR3 length: 13 residues. The CDR3 DNA follows: TGTGCCAGCATCAGCGGCTCCTACAATGAGCAGTTCTTC. Translation: CASISGSYNEQFF. Drawing the rest from reference TRBV2 and TRBJ2-1, the complete variable domain is EPEVTQTPSHQVTQMGQEVILRCVPISNHLYFYWYRQILGQKVEFLVSFYNNEISEKSEIFDDQFSVERPDGSNFTLKIRSTKLEDSAMYFCASISGSYNEQFFGPGTRLTVL.